The T cell receptor beta chain under discussion was sequenced for a study of T cell repertoires in cytomegalovirus infection (dated by TCRdb to the late 2010s). With regard to the full study: Donor HLA type was relevant to the analysis, as public TCR beta signatures indicated carriage of CMV infection together with the matching HLA type.

What the research found in general, with its limitations: In the ex vivo response, HLA-C-restricted CMV-specific TCR beta clonotypes were dominant, and in two of eight donors the single most frequent clonotype came from this HLA-C-restricted group. Carriers of CMV infection plus the relevant HLA type were discriminated by the cumulative frequency of public TCR beta family members in the study cohort and in an independent roughly 340-donor cohort.

Trimming takes 4 bases from V and 2 bases from J, and the germline ends sit 17 bases apart. The CDR3 sequence holds 16 residues, the cysteine and phenylalanine included. The retained sequence is limited to the CDR3, 48 bases, with the frame set at the first base. The germline V gene sets CDR1 to SGHAT and CDR2 to FQNNGV. This clonotype has a count of ten or more. Its antigen is not yet known. No qualities accompany the bases; no much larger clone lies one base away. Sequenced using an Illumina HiSeq 1500. TCRdb reprocessing: public reads trimmed at Q25 with fastp, clones called with MiXCR, in-frame beta chains kept. Identical CDR3 protein sequences are pooled into one entry, listed with their most common genes and DNA. Recorded for this sample are about 76,000 distinct CDR3 sequences; around 3.5% of them occurred a single time. The ten largest account for over 4.5% of the sample.

The sample taken for sequencing was PBMCs. The chain joins TRBV11-2 to TRBJ1-1; a weak D assignment points to TRBD1 (6 bases agree). This clonotype originated in a human donor in good health (CMV status not recorded). Some clones in this sample may be carry-over from other donors' samples. This receptor has the CDR3 CASSSPLGGLNTEAFF. The sequenced DNA is TGTGCCAGCAGCTCCCCCCTAGGGGGGCTAAACACTGAAGCTTTCTTT.